The T cell receptor (beta chain) under discussion was sequenced for a study of blood T cell repertoires in COVID-19. Overall study context: There were acute and convalescent COVID-19 samples, and they came from the United States, Italy and Spain. Sample material is recorded as cDNA or gDNA derived from T cells, B-cell-depleted T cells, or PBMCs.

The CDR3 contains 17 residues. Trimming cost V 0 bases and J 0 bases; bases outside gene matches: 5. Germline V gene sequence: CDR1 SGHNT, CDR2 YYREEE (reference sequence). Data came from immunoSEQ multiplex PCR; TCRdb stores just in-frame clones and leaves some out. The table has 240,000 or so clones, 87% seen once. The receptor comes from a man aged 60 to 75 who had recovered from COVID-19. The chain joins TRBV5-4 to TRBJ2-2; 7 positions agree with TRBD2. The specimen sequenced was peripheral blood. The CDR3 nucleotides are TGTGCCAGCAGCTTGGGGATAGCGGGCGCGAACACCGGGGAGCTGTTTTTT. This codes for CASSLGIAGANTGELFF.